Listed here are 16 T cell receptor beta chains from one sample, sequenced in a study of beta chain features in type 1 diabetes. What was sequenced were expressed TCRB transcripts, since all of the isolated RNA had been reverse transcribed. Sequencing used immunoSEQ multiplex PCR; TCRdb keeps in-frame clones, though not all of them. The table includes hundreds of thousands of clones, approximately 28% detected once. Material: naive CD4+ T cells from blood. The receptor set was obtained from a man aged 18 to 35 in good health.

This clone was counted a few times. V and J are TRBV5-1 and TRBJ2-3, with TRBD1 matching over 8 bases. With 3 bases clipped from V and 5 bases from J, the junction kept 2 bases outside the gene matches. This CDR3 is 13 amino acids long. Germline assignment: CDR1 SGHRS and CDR2 YFSETQ. As DNA, the CDR3 is TGCGCCAGCAGCTCGACAGGGGTAGATACGCAGTATTTT. This gives the protein CASSSTGVDTQYF.

This clone was seen a single time. In DNA form, the CDR3 reads TGTGCCATCAGTGAATGGGCTAGCGGGGGTAATGAGCAGTTCTTC. Translation: CAISEWASGGNEQFF. This sequence joins TRBV10-3 and TRBJ2-1, with 10 bases identical to TRBD2. The V and J ends lost 3 bases and 7 bases, in that order; junction bases with no gene match: 6. CDR1 and CDR2 (germline): ENHRY, SYGVKD. This CDR3 has 15 residues.

J is TRBJ2-7 and V is TRBV30; D is possibly TRBD1 or TRBD2 (5 bases each). CDR1 is GTSNPN, CDR2 SVGIG, per germline (reference sequence). The ends were cut back, 0 bases at V and 5 bases at J, with 26 bases in the middle. This CDR3 comprises 18 residues. The CDR3 sequence is CAWSVLRGYPGGAHEQYF. The CDR3, as DNA: TGTGCCTGGAGTGTACTTCGGGGCTATCCGGGTGGGGCCCACGAGCAGTACTTC. Full variable domain (outside the CDR3, taken from reference TRBV30 and TRBJ2-7): SQTIHQWPATLVQPVGSPLSLECTVEGTSNPNLYWYRQAAGRGLQLLFYSVGIGQISSEVPQNLSASRPQDRQFILSSKKLLLSDSGFYLCAWSVLRGYPGGAHEQYFGPGTRLTVT.

V usage is TRBV13 and J usage is TRBJ2-1; TRBD1 matches 8 bases. CDR3 length: 14 residues. The trim removed 1 base at V and 7 bases at J, leaving 3 bases unmatched. CDR1 and CDR2 (germline): PRHDT, FYEKMQ (reference sequence). CDR3 DNA sequence: TGTGCCAGCAGCTTAGAGTACAGGGGGAATGAGCAGTTCTTC. This translates into CASSLEYRGNEQFF. The variable domain in full, completed from reference TRBV13 and TRBJ2-1, reads AAGVIQSPRHLIKEKRETATLKCYPIPRHDTVYWYQQGPGQDPQFLISFYEKMQSDKGSIPDRFSAQQFSDYHSELNMSSLELGDSALYFCASSLEYRGNEQFFGPGTRLTVL.

This clone came up a few times. This chain uses TRBV2 with TRBJ2-7; no reliable D call. The CDR3 covers 14 residues. The germline gives CDR1 SNHLY, CDR2 FYNNEI. V dropped 8 bases and J dropped 1 base, with 15 bases sitting between them. The CDR3 DNA reads as TGTGCCAGCCATCCCCTCGGAGCATCCTACGAGCAGTACTTC. Protein product: CASHPLGASYEQYF.

This clone was counted a few times. The chain couples TRBV27 to TRBJ2-1; 8 nucleotides agree with TRBD1. Germline trimming cut 6 bases from V and 9 bases from J; bases unmatched to any gene: 1. The V gene's germline CDR1 is MNHEY and CDR2 SMNVEV (reference sequence). The CDR3 sequence is 11 residues long. The CDR3 loop reads CASRTGGEQFF. Written as DNA, the CDR3 is TGTGCCAGCAGAACAGGGGGTGAGCAGTTCTTC.

This clone was recorded only once. The V call is TRBV9, the J call TRBJ2-7; possibly TRBD2 for D (6 bases). The ends were cut back, 0 bases at V and 7 bases at J, with 14 bases in the middle. This CDR3 is 14 amino acids long. Germline CDR1 reads SGDLS; CDR2 reads YYNGEE. The CDR3 sequence is CASSVGVVEGEQYF. As DNA, the CDR3 is TGTGCCAGCAGCGTAGGGGTCGTGGAGGGGGAGCAGTACTTC.

This clone was counted a few times. The chain joins TRBV10-3 to TRBJ2-1; perhaps TRBD2 as D (5 bases). The V gene lost 3 bases and the J gene lost 8 bases, with 8 bases spanning the gap. This CDR3 comprises 12 residues. Per germline, CDR1 ENHRY and CDR2 SYGVKD. CDR3 DNA sequence: TGTGCCATCAGTGAAGCTAGCCATGAGCAGTTCTTC. Translating gives CAISEASHEQFF.

The chain couples TRBV29-1 to TRBJ2-2, with a possible D match to TRBD2 (6 bases). Germline CDR1 reads SQVTM; CDR2 reads ANQGSEA. The germline V and J ends were trimmed by 6 bases and 1 base, with 12 bases remaining between them. CDR3 size: 14 residues. CDR3 amino acids: CSVVHGGNTGELFF. In nucleotides, the CDR3 is TGCAGCGTCGTACACGGGGGGAACACCGGGGAGCTGTTTTTT.

This clone was recorded a few times. The chain couples TRBV5-1 to TRBJ2-3, with 7 positions matching TRBD2. This CDR3 comprises 17 residues. Losses at the gene ends were 1 base for V and 4 bases for J; bases not matched to a gene: 12. Germline V gives CDR1 SGHRS, CDR2 YFSETQ. CDR3 sequence: CASSLLRERGSADTQYF. The CDR3 DNA reads TGCGCCAGCAGCTTGTTGCGGGAGAGGGGAAGCGCAGATACGCAGTATTTT.

The chain couples TRBV29-1 to TRBJ1-5; maybe TRBD1 (5 bases). The length of the CDR3 is 17 residues. The germline CDR1 and CDR2 sequences are SQVTM and ANQGSEA. V shed 0 bases and J shed 1 base, with 16 bases lying between them. The CDR3 nucleotides are TGCAGCGTTGAAGATCTCCTGGAAGGGGCAAGCAATCAGCCCCAGCATTTT. Its translation is CSVEDLLEGASNQPQHF.

This chain joins TRBV29-1 and TRBJ1-1; tentative D call: TRBD1 (5 bases). This CDR3 region has 13 residues. Germline V lookup: CDR1 SQVTM, CDR2 ANQGSEA. V was pared by 7 bases and J by 0 bases, with 12 bases between. The chain's CDR3 is CSAEQALNTEAFF. DNA of the CDR3: TGCAGCGCCGAACAGGCTTTGAACACTGAAGCTTTCTTT.

Only a few counts were recorded for this clone. This chain links TRBV5-1 with TRBJ2-3; 8 nucleotides match TRBD2. Trimming cost V 2 bases and J 3 bases; bases outside gene matches: 2. The CDR3 covers 14 residues. In germline, CDR1 is SGHRS, CDR2 YFSETQ. The CDR3 here is CASSLERETDTQYF. Here the CDR3 DNA reads TGCGCCAGCAGCTTAGAGCGGGAGACAGATACGCAGTATTTT.

This clone showed up just a few times. V and J are TRBV30 and TRBJ2-5; D call uncertain. The CDR3 is 12 amino acids. V lost 4 bases and J lost 0, with 6 bases in between. Germline CDR1 and CDR2: GTSNPN and SVGIG (reference sequence). The CDR3 reads CAWKQNQETQYF. DNA for the CDR3: TGTGCCTGGAAACAGAACCAAGAGACCCAGTACTTC. Together with reference TRBV30 and TRBJ2-5, the CDR3 gives the full variable domain: SQTIHQWPATLVQPVGSPLSLECTVEGTSNPNLYWYRQAAGRGLQLLFYSVGIGQISSEVPQNLSASRPQDRQFILSSKKLLLSDSGFYLCAWKQNQETQYFGPGTRLLVL.

The chain carries TRBV14 and TRBJ2-5; D unresolved. Germline assignment: CDR1 SGHDN and CDR2 FVKESK. The length of the CDR3 is 13 residues. The germline V and J ends were trimmed by 4 bases and 6 bases, with 12 bases remaining between them. This CDR3 reads CASSPGLKKTQYF. The CDR3 coding sequence is TGTGCCAGCAGCCCTGGCCTCAAGAAGACCCAGTACTTC.

To note about this clone: The junction departs from germline at one end; a sequencing error may be responsible. This chain joins TRBV30 and TRBJ2-7, with 9 bases lining up with TRBD2. CDR3 length: 16 residues. The V gene's germline CDR1 is GTSNPN and CDR2 SVGIG (reference sequence). CDR3: CAWGLGLAGPSYEQCF. CDR3 bases: TGTGCCTGGGGCCTGGGCCTAGCGGGGCCCTCCTACGAGCAGTGCTTC.